These 9 T cell receptor beta chains share one sample of origin, sequenced in a study of tumor-infiltrating lymphocytes in localized non-small cell lung cancer. Profiled with immunoSEQ multiplex PCR; TCRdb holds only in-frame clones, not every one. The table has thousands of clones, around three quarters seen once; the top ten hold about 6%. Sequencing used uninvolved lung tissue not adjacent to the tumor. Receptor source: a human donor with non-small cell lung cancer.

In its sample, this clone ranks as large. The V gene is TRBV19, the J gene TRBJ1-3; 7 nucleotides agree with TRBD1. V trimming: 5 bases; J trimming: 4 bases; junction bases outside the gene matches: 2. Germline CDR1 reads LNHDA; CDR2 reads SQIVND (reference sequence). The CDR3 has 13 amino acids. The DNA of the CDR3 is TGTGCCAGTAGTGCGACAGGGGGAAACACCATATATTTT. Amino acid sequence: CASSATGGNTIYF.

The gene calls are TRBV2 and TRBJ1-2; D may be TRBD1 (6 bases). CDR3 length: 14 residues. CDR1 and CDR2 from the germline V gene are SNHLY and FYNNEI. The V end was cut by 6 bases, the J end by 0 bases, with 11 bases between. In nucleotides, the CDR3 is TGTGCCAGCAGATCGGACAGAACTAACTATGGCTACACCTTC. Its protein product is CASRSDRTNYGYTF.

This clone was seen a handful of times. The J gene is TRBJ2-1, the V gene TRBV29-1; TRBD2 agrees at 8 bases. Germline V gives CDR1 SQVTM, CDR2 ANQGSEA. The CDR3 spans 14 residues. V lost 5 bases, J lost 9 bases, and 12 bases stayed unmatched. CDR3 protein: CSVYWISGTLEQFF. As DNA, the CDR3 is TGCAGCGTTTATTGGATTAGCGGGACCCTTGAGCAGTTCTTC.

The rearrangement links TRBV29-1 to TRBJ1-4; a weak D match, TRBD1 (5 bases). The V gene lost 3 bases and the J gene lost 3 bases, with 8 bases spanning the gap. Per the germline V gene, CDR1 is SQVTM and CDR2 is ANQGSEA. This CDR3 comprises 13 residues. CDR3 bases: TGCAGCGTTGAGGGGCAGTCTAATGAAAAACTGTTTTTT. It yields the protein CSVEGQSNEKLFF. Filled out from reference TRBV29-1 and TRBJ1-4, the complete variable domain reads SAVISQKPSRDICQRGTSLTIQCQVDSQVTMMFWYRQQPGQSLTLIATANQGSEATYESGFVIDKFPISRPNLTFSTLTVSNMSPEDSSIYLCSVEGQSNEKLFFGSGTQLSVL.

The gene calls are TRBV4-3 and TRBJ2-2; the match to TRBD2 covers 11 bases. This CDR3 comprises 16 residues. Germline loops: CDR1 LGHNA, CDR2 YSLEER. J was trimmed by 1 base and V by 3 bases; bases with no gene match: 1. CDR3 DNA: TGCGCCAGCAGCCACGGGACTAGCGGGAACACCGGGGAGCTGTTTTTT. Amino acids: CASSHGTSGNTGELFF.

With respect to this clone: Compared with germline, one end of the junction differs, possibly owing to a read error. The rearrangement links TRBV6-5 to TRBJ2-3; 7 bases are a match to TRBD2. The V gene's germline CDR1 is MNHEY and CDR2 SVGAGI. The CDR3 sequence is 15 residues long. The CDR3 bases are TGTGCCAGCAGCTACTCGGGACTAAGGACAGATACGCAGTATTTT. This translates into CASSYSGLRTDTQYF.

The CDR3: CASSPQAGGPGEQYF. CDR3 nucleotide sequence: TGTGCCAGCAGCCCCCAAGCGGGAGGGCCGGGGGAGCAGTACTTC. The chain employs TRBV9 and TRBJ2-7; 10 bases are a match to TRBD2. The ends lost 4 bases at V and 7 bases at J; junction bases unmatched: 11. Germline CDR1 and CDR2: SGDLS and YYNGEE. The CDR3 runs 15 residues.

The J gene is TRBJ2-6, the V gene TRBV11-2; D gene ambiguous. Germline values: CDR1 SGHAT, CDR2 FQNNGV. Trimming left V 2 bases short and J 2 bases short, with 7 bases between. The CDR3 runs 15 residues. The CDR3 DNA follows: TGTGCCAGCAGCTTAACGAACGCTGGGGCCAACGTCCTGACTTTC. It specifies CASSLTNAGANVLTF.

This clone occurred a few times. The rearrangement joins TRBV18 to TRBJ1-4; no reliable D call. This CDR3 is built from 14 residues. Trimming pared 2 bases from V and 6 bases from J, leaving 10 bases between. Germline CDR1 reads KGHSH; CDR2 reads LQKENI. The CDR3 DNA is TGTGCCAGCTCACCAACGAGGGTTGATGAAAAACTGTTTTTT. Translation: CASSPTRVDEKLFF.